This T cell receptor (beta chain) was obtained from a study of blood T cell repertoires in COVID-19. The V and J ends lost 5 bases and 5 bases, in that order; junction bases with no gene match: 8. From germline, CDR1 is WNHNN and CDR2 SYGVQD (reference sequence). The CDR3 is 14 amino acids. The method was immunoSEQ multiplex PCR; TCRdb's version includes in-frame clones alone and lacks a portion of them. The data show over 75,000 clones, around 93% seen once. This clone was seen a few times. The V call is TRBV10-1, the J call TRBJ1-2; 7 bases are shared with TRBD1. This TCR was sampled from a human donor with active COVID-19. The donor label of this sample is uncertain. The sequencing input was peripheral blood. CDR3 amino acids: CASSPGQIFYGYTF. The CDR3 nucleotides are TGCGCCAGCAGTCCGGGACAGATATTTTATGGCTACACCTTC.